The 17 T cell receptor beta chains below come from one sample, sequenced in a study of identical twins. TCRdb passed the 5' RACE reads through MiXCR, listing each CDR3 protein once. The repertoire holds under 350,000 distinct CDR3 sequences, with 9.5% as singletons. These same data were also listed under a study on yellow fever vaccine responses in identical twins.

Specimen: CD8+ T cells sorted from blood. Every receptor here comes from a woman between 18 and 29 years old in good health.

The sample holds a few counts of this clonotype. The chain carries TRBV27 and TRBJ2-7, with no clear D. V dropped 5 bases and J dropped 7 bases, with 9 bases sitting between them. CDR1 is MNHEY and CDR2 is SMNVEV in the germline V gene (reference sequence). The CDR3 consists of 11 residues. The CDR3 is CASSEGNEQYF. The CDR3 DNA follows: TGTGCCAGCAGTGAAGGGAATGAGCAGTACTTC.

In this sample, this clonotype turned up many times. The rearrangement joins TRBV12-3 or TRBV12-4 to TRBJ2-1, with D perhaps TRBD1 (6 bases). V was cut by 7 bases and J by 2 bases, with 18 bases left in between. CDR3 size: 16 residues. The CDR3 protein is CASKFSPGETYNEQFF. CDR3 nucleotide sequence: TGTGCCAGCAAGTTTTCCCCAGGGGAGACCTACAATGAGCAGTTCTTC.

This clonotype was seen a few times. This chain uses TRBV29-1 with TRBJ1-4; D call uncertain. Looked up from germline, CDR1 is SQVTM and CDR2 is ANQGSEA. V lost 1 base to trimming and J lost 8 bases, with 8 bases between them. The CDR3 runs 12 residues. The CDR3 DNA sequence: TGCAGCGTTGAAGGTCGAGGGGAAAAACTGTTTTTT. It is translated as CSVEGRGEKLFF.

The chain recombines TRBV21-1 with TRBJ2-2. TRBV21-1 is assigned pseudogene status. There are 15 residues in the CDR3. The CDR3 protein is CASSKVAENTGELFF. In nucleotides, the CDR3 is TGTGCCAGCAGCAAAGTGGCGGAGAACACCGGGGAGCTGTTTTTT.

At least ten counts were recorded for this clonotype. V usage is TRBV12-3 or TRBV12-4 and J usage is TRBJ2-2; 7 bases line up with TRBD2. Germline trimming cut 7 bases from V and 7 bases from J; bases unmatched to any gene: 12. This CDR3 comprises 15 residues. The CDR3 region has the DNA TGTGCCAGCACCCCTAGGAGGGAGGGGCGCGGGGAGCTGTTTTTT. It specifies CASTPRREGRGELFF.

This clonotype was found a few times. V is TRBV11-2 and J is TRBJ2-1; D is unresolved. Germline values: CDR1 SGHAT, CDR2 FQNNGV. Deletions cut 7 bases from V and 4 bases from J, with 11 bases between. The CDR3 sequence is 13 residues long. Here the CDR3 DNA reads TGTGCCAGCACCCTTTCCGATTACAATGAGCAGTTCTTC. As protein: CASTLSDYNEQFF.

This clonotype was found a few times. The chain is built from TRBV11-3 and TRBJ2-2; TRBD1 agrees at 9 bases. This CDR3 has 16 amino acids. Looked up from germline, CDR1 is SGHNT and CDR2 is YENEEA. V gave up 5 bases and J gave up 3 bases; unmatched junction bases: 7. The CDR3 coding sequence is TGTGCCAGCAGCCCCCGGGACAGGGCTTACACCGGGGAGCTGTTTTTT. Its protein is CASSPRDRAYTGELFF.

The sample holds a few counts of this clonotype. V is TRBV2 and J is TRBJ2-1; maybe TRBD2 (5 bases). Germline CDR1 is SNHLY and CDR2 is FYNNEI. The CDR3 has 13 amino acids. Trimming shortened V by 7 bases and J by 8 bases, and 15 bases separated the two germline ends. CDR3 sequence (DNA): TGTGCCAGCATCGTCCCCGGGGTCTATGAGCAGTTCTTC. It codes for CASIVPGVYEQFF.

This clonotype came up many times. V and J are TRBV20-1 and TRBJ2-1; perhaps TRBD1 as D (5 bases). The ends were cut back, 0 bases at V and 2 bases at J, with 17 bases in the middle. The CDR3 runs to 17 residues. From germline, CDR1 is DFQATT and CDR2 SNEGSKA (reference sequence). DNA for the CDR3: TGCAGTGCTAGAGATCTTAGGGAACAGGCGCCCTACAATGAGCAGTTCTTC. Encoded protein: CSARDLREQAPYNEQFF.

The chain employs TRBV6-2 or TRBV6-3 and TRBJ2-5, with a tentative D call TRBD1 (6 bases). This CDR3 spans 9 amino acids. Germline values: CDR1 MNHEY, CDR2 SVGEGT. V was shortened by 11 bases and J by 7 bases, with 8 bases between the two germline ends. The CDR3 sequence is CASGVTQYF. CDR3 bases: TGTGCCTCAGGGGTGACCCAGTACTTC.

The chain has TRBV2 and TRBJ2-7; a weak D match, TRBD2 (5 bases). The CDR3 is 14 residues long. In germline, CDR1 is SNHLY, CDR2 FYNNEI. Deletions cut 6 bases from V and 5 bases from J, with 17 bases between. CDR3 bases: TGTGCCAGCAGCCCCGCTCCCGGGGATGACGAGCAGTACTTC. Its protein is CASSPAPGDDEQYF.

This clonotype showed up many times. The gene calls are TRBV7-2 and TRBJ2-7, with 7 bases fitting TRBD1. V dropped 4 bases and J dropped 2; count of bases not matched to a gene: 14. Germline V gene lookup returns CDR1 SGHTA and CDR2 FQGNSA. The CDR3 runs to 17 residues. CDR3 loop: CASSYTGQHFVPYEQYF. CDR3 bases: TGTGCCAGCAGCTACACGGGACAGCACTTCGTACCCTACGAGCAGTACTTC.

Note on this clonotype: The junction differs from germline at one of its ends, possibly a read error. The rearrangement links TRBV5-1 to TRBJ2-2; tentatively, D is TRBD1 (5 bases). The CDR3 consists of 17 residues. CDR1 is SGHRS, CDR2 YFSETQ, per germline. The CDR3 DNA follows: TGCGCCAGCAGCTTGGCCGGACACCATATTAACACCGTGGAGCTGTTTTTT. Its translation is CASSLAGHHINTVELFF.

This clonotype appeared a few times. The junction does not match germline at one end; this may be a read error. The chain uses TRBV27 and TRBJ2-3, with D hard to call. CDR3 length equals 11 residues. The germline V gene encodes CDR1 MNHEY and CDR2 SMNVEV (reference sequence). The CDR3 nucleotides read TGTGCCAGCAGTTTCGGAGACGTCCGTCATTTT. It codes for CASSFGDVRHF.

The V gene is TRBV7-2, the J gene TRBJ2-7; no definite D call. V lost 3 bases and J lost 7, with 10 bases in between. There are 12 residues in the CDR3. Germline V gene lookup returns CDR1 SGHTA and CDR2 FQGNSA. CDR3 residues: CASSFLGREQYF. Here the CDR3 DNA reads TGTGCCAGCAGCTTTTTAGGGCGAGAGCAGTACTTC.

This clonotype was found many times. The chain joins TRBV30 to TRBJ2-1; D is unclear. Germline V gives CDR1 GTSNPN, CDR2 SVGIG (reference sequence). The CDR3 sequence is 13 residues long. V was trimmed by 2 bases and J by 8 bases, leaving 13 bases between them. For the CDR3, the DNA is TGTGCCTGGAGTCTACCGTATGACGATGAGCAGTTCTTC. Its protein product is CAWSLPYDDEQFF.

The V gene is TRBV7-2, the J gene TRBJ2-1; 12 nucleotides agree with TRBD1. CDR1 and CDR2 (germline): SGHTA, FQGNSA. V gave up 5 bases and J gave up 8 bases; unmatched junction bases: 13. The CDR3 runs 17 residues. The CDR3 here is CASSPPRDRGPKDEQFF. The CDR3 nucleotides are TGTGCCAGCAGCCCCCCCCGGGACAGGGGGCCTAAGGATGAGCAGTTCTTC.